The 5 T cell receptor beta chains presented below share a single source sample, sequenced in a study of cytomegalovirus exposure and HLA in healthy donors. The method was immunoSEQ multiplex PCR; TCRdb's version includes in-frame clones alone and lacks a portion of them. The repertoire includes under 250,000 clones, about nine tenths of them detected once, and about 2% sits in the top ten. The sample was PBMCs. These receptor sequences come from a woman aged 18-29 years in good health and CMV-seropositive.

V is TRBV5-6 and J is TRBJ2-5, with TRBD1 matching over 7 bases. This CDR3 is 15 amino acids long. After removal of 4 bases from V and 2 bases from J, the junction contained 8 bases not matched to a gene. Germline CDR1 is SGHDT and CDR2 is YYEEEE. CDR3 region: CASSPYTGVQETQYF. The CDR3 DNA follows: TGTGCCAGCAGCCCATATACAGGGGTTCAAGAGACCCAGTACTTC.

The rearrangement joins TRBV5-6 to TRBJ1-5, with D maybe TRBD1 (6 bases). This CDR3 is built from 14 residues. Between the trimmed V and J ends, which lost 1 base and 7 bases, there was a span of 12 bases. Germline-derived CDR1 and CDR2 are SGHDT and YYEEEE. The CDR3 loop reads CASSLMGATQPQHF. The CDR3 DNA reads as TGTGCCAGCAGCTTGATGGGGGCGACCCAGCCCCAGCATTTT.

The chain links TRBV2 to TRBJ1-2; D might be TRBD1 (6 bases). Trimming stripped 2 bases from V and 4 bases from J, with 20 bases between. The CDR3 loop spans 17 amino acids. Germline V gene lookup returns CDR1 SNHLY and CDR2 FYNNEI. The CDR3 nucleotides read TGTGCCAGCAGTGAAAGGAGGGGCGGGGGGCAGGCCTATGGCTACACCTTC. It translates to CASSERRGGGQAYGYTF. Using reference TRBV2 and TRBJ1-2 for the parts outside the CDR3, the full variable domain is EPEVTQTPSHQVTQMGQEVILRCVPISNHLYFYWYRQILGQKVEFLVSFYNNEISEKSEIFDDQFSVERPDGSNFTLKIRSTKLEDSAMYFCASSERRGGGQAYGYTFGSGTRLTVV.

V is TRBV29-1 and J is TRBJ2-3; a weak D match, TRBD2 (5 bases). The CDR3 totals 13 residues. Germline V gene sequence: CDR1 SQVTM, CDR2 ANQGSEA. The V end was cut by 7 bases, the J end by 6 bases, with 17 bases between. As DNA, the CDR3 is TGCAGCGCCTCACCGGGGAAAAGGGATACGCAGTATTTT. Its protein is CSASPGKRDTQYF.

This clone was counted once. The chain carries TRBV15 and TRBJ1-4; D perhaps matches TRBD1 (6 bases). Germline lookup yields CDR1 LNHNV and CDR2 YYDKDF (reference sequence). The V gene lost 2 bases and the J gene lost 0 bases, with 13 bases spanning the gap. The CDR3 contains 17 residues. CDR3 DNA: TGTGCCACCAGCAGACAGACAGGTTTTCCAACTAATGAAAAACTGTTTTTT. Encoded protein: CATSRQTGFPTNEKLFF.